Described below is a single T cell receptor beta chain sequence and its context. Its target is unknown. This specimen comes from a study of T cells in localized non-small cell lung cancer. General observations from the study: There was higher T cell clonality in uninvolved adjacent lung than in tumor, and it was highest there. Turning up in adjacent lung were a median roughly 62 of the top 100 tumor clones. Greater T cell density in blood accompanied longer overall survival.

The method was immunoSEQ multiplex PCR; TCRdb's version includes in-frame clones alone and lacks a portion of them. This table holds 75,000 to 95,000 clones, about 91% found once. The CDR3 length is 14 residues. The V segment lost 5 bases and the J segment 4 bases; nucleotides outside the gene matches: 6. CDR1 is KGHSH and CDR2 is LQKENI in the germline V gene. This chain links TRBV18 with TRBJ1-1, with 8 nucleotides matching TRBD1. The sample consisted of peripheral blood, taken before any cancer treatment. The source of this sequence is a man aged 35-69 years with stage I squamous cell lung carcinoma. This CDR3 reads CASSDRGGGTEAFF. CDR3 DNA: TGTGCCAGCTCAGACAGGGGTGGTGGCACTGAAGCTTTCTTT.